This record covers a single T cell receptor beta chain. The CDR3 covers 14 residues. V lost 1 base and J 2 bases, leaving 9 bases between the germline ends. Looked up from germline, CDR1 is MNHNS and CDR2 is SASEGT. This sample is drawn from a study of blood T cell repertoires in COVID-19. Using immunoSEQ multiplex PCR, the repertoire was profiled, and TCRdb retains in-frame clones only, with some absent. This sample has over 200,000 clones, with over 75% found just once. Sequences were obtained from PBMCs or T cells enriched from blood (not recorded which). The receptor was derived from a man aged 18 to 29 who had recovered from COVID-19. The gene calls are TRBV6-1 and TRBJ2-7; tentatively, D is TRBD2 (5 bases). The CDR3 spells CASSEGAGTYEQYF. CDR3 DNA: TGTGCCAGCAGTGAAGGGGCGGGTACCTACGAGCAGTACTTC.